This entry lists 10 T cell receptor beta chains sequenced from one sample in a study of regulatory T cells in long-lasting Graves disease. Combining iRepertoire HTBI primers with Arm-PCR of CDR3 regions, the authors built TCR beta libraries. TCRdb reanalysed the multiplex PCR reads using MiXCR and keeps one entry per CDR3 protein. Of 450,000 or so distinct CDR3 sequences in the sample, 20% were seen once. Time point defined: persistent/refractory GD, antithyroid drugs over 5 years with positive TRAb. PBMCs were the source of the RNA used for TCR sequencing. Sequenced here: peripheral blood mononuclear cells (PBMCs), sampled when the disease was refractory, from a patient treated with antithyroid drugs. The receptors stem from a female donor with Graves disease.

Ten or more counts support this clonotype. The CDR3 nucleotides are TGTGCCAGCTCGACCGGGACGGTGAACACTGAAGCTTTCTTT. Residues: CASSTGTVNTEAFF. The rearrangement joins TRBV7-6 to TRBJ1-1; tentatively, D is TRBD1 (5 bases). The CDR3 spans 14 residues. V shed 8 bases and J shed 0 bases, with 13 bases lying between them. Per the germline V gene, CDR1 is SGHVS and CDR2 is FNYEAQ. The full variable domain, rest sourced from reference TRBV7-6 and TRBJ1-1, is GAGVSQSPRYKVTKRGQDVALRCDPISGHVSLYWYRQALGQGPEFLTYFNYEAQQDKSGLPNDRFSAERPEGSISTLTIQRTEQRDSAMYRCASSTGTVNTEAFFGQGTRLTVV.

The V gene is TRBV5-5, the J gene TRBJ2-7, with 9 bases identical to TRBD1. V was clipped by 0 bases and J by 10 bases; unmatched bases: 2. Germline V lookup: CDR1 SGHKS, CDR2 YYEKEE (reference sequence). This CDR3 is 12 amino acids long. The CDR3 sequence: CASSLVGQGQYF. Here the CDR3 DNA reads TGTGCCAGCAGCTTGGTGGGACAGGGACAGTACTTC.

The chain couples TRBV28 to TRBJ1-5; D gene ambiguous. The germline CDR1 and CDR2 sequences are MDHEN and SYDVKM. Trimming stripped 3 bases from V and 3 bases from J, with 15 bases between. The length of the CDR3 is 16 residues. This CDR3 reads CASSLSALLANQPQHF. DNA for the CDR3: TGTGCCAGCAGTTTGTCGGCTCTTCTCGCCAATCAGCCCCAGCATTTT.

As for this clonotype: This may come from a read error, since a much larger clone is one base off. The chain carries TRBV6-6 and TRBJ2-5, with TRBD2 identical over 9 bases. The CDR3 contains 18 residues. Trimming removed 0 bases from V and 6 bases from J; junction bases left unmatched: 14. The germline V gene encodes CDR1 MNHNY and CDR2 SVGAGI (reference sequence). The CDR3 is CASSYSSGASGKAKTQYF. As DNA, the CDR3 is TGTGCCAGCAGTTACTCGAGTGGGGCTAGCGGGAAGGCGAAGACCCAGTACTTC.

This clonotype was found many times. This rearrangement joins TRBV29-1 to TRBJ1-1; perhaps TRBD1 as D (5 bases). V lost 5 bases and J 3 bases, leaving 13 bases between the germline ends. The CDR3 consists of 13 residues. CDR1 is SQVTM, CDR2 ANQGSEA, per germline. This chain's CDR3 is CSVSAGRDTEAFF. CDR3 DNA: TGCAGCGTTAGTGCAGGGAGGGACACTGAAGCTTTCTTT.

This sequence joins TRBV7-9 and TRBJ1-5, with a tentative D call TRBD1 (5 bases). The CDR3 extends over 12 amino acids. Trimming stripped 4 bases from V and 12 bases from J, with 13 bases between. CDR1 is SEHNR, CDR2 FQNEAQ, per germline (reference sequence). Here the CDR3 reads CASSSGTGVQHF. CDR3 nucleotide sequence: TGTGCCAGCAGCTCAGGAACGGGGGTCCAGCATTTT. The whole variable domain, remainder taken from reference TRBV7-9 and TRBJ1-5, is DTGVSQNPRHKITKRGQNVTFRCDPISEHNRLYWYRQTLGQGPEFLTYFQNEAQLEKSRLLSDRFSAERPKGSFSTLEIQRTEQGDSAMYLCASSSGTGVQHFGDGTRLSIL.

Here the CDR3 reads CASSATGRAEAFF. The CDR3 DNA follows: TGTGCCAGCAGCGCCACAGGGAGGGCTGAAGCTTTCTTT. The chain combines TRBV9 with TRBJ1-1; D may be TRBD1 (6 bases). Germline CDR1 SGDLS, CDR2 YYNGEE. The CDR3 is 13 amino acids. The germline V and J ends were trimmed by 3 bases and 6 bases, with 12 bases remaining between them.

In this sample, this clonotype turned up a few times. The chain recombines TRBV9 with TRBJ2-2; 7 nucleotides align to TRBD1. The germline CDR1 and CDR2 sequences are SGDLS and YYNGEE. The CDR3 totals 14 residues. J lost 7 bases, V lost 2 bases, and 5 bases had no gene match. The CDR3 nucleotides read TGTGCCAGCAGCGTCATACAGGGGAACGGGGAGCTGTTTTTT. The encoded protein is CASSVIQGNGELFF.

The table lists this clonotype with a few counts. The chain links TRBV7-9 to TRBJ2-5; TRBD1 might be the D (6 bases). Germline CDR1 is SEHNR and CDR2 is FQNEAQ (reference sequence). V was shortened by 1 base and J by 3 bases, with 12 bases between the two germline ends. CDR3 length: 15 residues. The CDR3 loop is CASSLVARGEETQYF. The CDR3 DNA follows: TGTGCCAGCAGCTTAGTGGCCAGGGGAGAAGAGACCCAGTACTTC.

The chain is built from TRBV7-3 and TRBJ2-2, with TRBD1 as a possible D gene (6 bases). Germline V gene data show CDR1 as SGHTA and CDR2 as FQGTGA. The length of the CDR3 is 14 residues. Trimming pared 4 bases from V and 4 bases from J, leaving 10 bases between. CDR3 in amino acids: CASSYRARTGELFF. The CDR3 nucleotides read TGTGCCAGCAGCTACAGGGCACGCACCGGGGAGCTGTTTTTT.